This record covers a single T cell receptor (beta chain). Its antigen is currently unknown. The CDR3 is made up of 14 amino acids. Germline loops: CDR1 SGHRS, CDR2 YFSETQ. V was pared by 4 bases and J by 2 bases, with 5 bases of the junction left unmatched. Naive CD8 cells were CD45RO-negative, positively selected for CCR7, excluding terminally differentiated effector memory CD45RA+ cells. Adults of Caucasian background living in Nashville, Tennessee made up all donors. Methods used by the authors: With immunoSEQ giving junction-only sequences and no quality scores, filtering differed. Some clones are missing from TCRdb's copy, which holds only in-frame ones; the method was immunoSEQ multiplex PCR. Clone size and the V and J calls come from that table; the DNA yielded D and trimming. This table has about 2 million clones, approximately 95% appearing once. This record belongs to a study of shared clonotypes between healthy human individuals. Study-wide results and caveats: Some clonotypes were shared by all four sorted-subset donors, while others were not shared. The non-shared ones had lower generation probabilities than the shared ones. Tissue TCR repertoires likely differ from these blood-only repertoires.

This sequence joins TRBV5-1 and TRBJ2-7, with TRBD1 matching over 8 bases. The sequenced sample was naive CD8+ T cells sorted from blood. The receptor comes from a man aged 18 to 30 in good health. The CDR3: CASSPLTGAYEQYF. CDR3 coding DNA: TGCGCCAGCAGCCCCCTGACAGGGGCCTACGAGCAGTACTTC.